These 30 T cell receptor beta chains came from one sample sequenced in a study of T cell responses to AZD1222 COVID-19 vaccine. Profiling relied on immunoSEQ multiplex PCR, and the TCRdb table lists in-frame clones only, not all of them. Of approximately 89,000 clones listed, around nine tenths are singletons. Material: peripheral blood, obtained on day 0 of AZD1222 vaccination. These receptors came from an adult in good health.

The V and J genes are TRBV10-3 and TRBJ2-7; 7 bases are a match to TRBD1. The CDR3 is 13 amino acids. In germline, CDR1 is ENHRY, CDR2 SYGVKD. The V gene end was trimmed by 2 bases and the J gene end by 8 bases; junction bases not matched to a gene: 6. CDR3 in DNA: TGTGCCATCAGTGAGCCCGACAGGGATAAGCAGTACTTC. Translating it yields CAISEPDRDKQYF.

This clone was observed a few times. The CDR3 here is CAIQSGNTIYF. The CDR3 region has the DNA TGTGCCATCCAATCTGGAAACACCATATATTTT. The chain employs TRBV10-3 and TRBJ1-3; no reliable D call. Germline V gives CDR1 ENHRY, CDR2 SYGVKD. This CDR3 is built from 11 residues. Trimming removed 8 bases from V and 1 base from J, with 3 bases in between.

V is TRBV19 and J is TRBJ1-2; 7 bases line up with TRBD1. The CDR3 loop spans 13 amino acids. After removal of 9 bases from V and 8 bases from J, the junction contained 12 bases not matched to a gene. Germline V gives CDR1 LNHDA, CDR2 SQIVND (reference sequence). The chain's CDR3 is CASTQLDRAGYTF. The DNA for the CDR3 is TGTGCCAGCACCCAACTAGACAGGGCAGGCTACACCTTC.

This rearrangement joins TRBV7-2 to TRBJ2-5; the D gene could be TRBD1 or TRBD2 (5 bases each). V was cut by 5 bases and J by 5 bases, with 21 bases left in between. Germline CDR1 SGHTA, CDR2 FQGNSA. The CDR3 covers 16 residues. CDR3 DNA sequence: TGTGCCAGCAGCCAAAGAGGTTGGGGGTTCGGGGAGACCCAGTACTTC. Translating gives CASSQRGWGFGETQYF.

The chain has TRBV6-1 and TRBJ1-6; possible D gene TRBD1, 5 bases. The germline V gene has CDR1 MNHNS and CDR2 SASEGT. The CDR3 sequence is 14 residues long. Trimming left V 0 bases short and J 9 bases short, with 9 bases between. The CDR3 nucleotides read TGTGCCAGCAGTGAAGCGCGGCAGGGTTCACCCCTCCACTTT. Protein product: CASSEARQGSPLHF.

This clone was seen only a few times. This chain joins TRBV2 and TRBJ2-7; the D is unclear. V dropped 4 bases and J dropped 5 bases, with 6 bases sitting between them. The CDR3 is 11 residues long. Germline lookup yields CDR1 SNHLY and CDR2 FYNNEI. The chain's CDR3 is CASSVLDEQYF. DNA of the CDR3: TGTGCCAGCAGTGTTTTAGACGAGCAGTACTTC. The full variable domain, completed using reference TRBV2 and TRBJ2-7, is EPEVTQTPSHQVTQMGQEVILRCVPISNHLYFYWYRQILGQKVEFLVSFYNNEISEKSEIFDDQFSVERPDGSNFTLKIRSTKLEDSAMYFCASSVLDEQYFGPGTRLTVT.

The chain is built from TRBV11-2 and TRBJ1-5; D remains ambiguous. CDR1 is SGHAT, CDR2 FQNNGV, per germline. Trimming took off 5 bases at V and 13 bases at J, with 18 bases between the two ends. This CDR3 has 13 amino acids. This CDR3 reads CASSNALTALQHF. As DNA, the CDR3 is TGTGCCAGCAGCAACGCTTTGACGGCGTTACAGCATTTT.

V gene TRBV7-2 combines with J gene TRBJ2-5; the match to TRBD2 covers 10 bases. V was clipped by 1 base and J by 5 bases; unmatched bases: 4. There are 15 residues in the CDR3. The germline V gene has CDR1 SGHTA and CDR2 FQGNSA. The CDR3 here is CASSLGQRGGETQYF. The DNA for the CDR3 is TGTGCCAGCAGCTTAGGCCAGCGGGGGGGTGAGACCCAGTACTTC.

This chain uses TRBV19 with TRBJ2-7; D unclear. This CDR3 is 13 amino acids long. Trimming took 3 bases from V and 0 from J, leaving 6 bases between them. CDR1 and CDR2 from the germline V gene are LNHDA and SQIVND (reference sequence). This CDR3 reads CASSMPPSYEQYF. CDR3 in DNA: TGTGCCAGTAGTATGCCGCCCTCCTACGAGCAGTACTTC.

The chain has TRBV19 and TRBJ2-7, with TRBD1 matching 7 bases. The CDR3 loop spans 12 amino acids. CDR1 and CDR2 (germline): LNHDA, SQIVND (reference sequence). The V and J ends lost 4 bases and 12 bases, in that order; junction bases with no gene match: 9. Here the CDR3 reads CASSNPRTGLYF. Here the CDR3 DNA reads TGTGCCAGTAGTAATCCCAGGACAGGCCTGTACTTC. The entire variable domain, with the rest obtained from reference TRBV19 and TRBJ2-7, is as follows: DGGITQSPKYLFRKEGQNVTLSCEQNLNHDAMYWYRQDPGQGLRLIYYSQIVNDFQKGDIAEGYSVSREKKESFPLTVTSAQKNPTAFYLCASSNPRTGLYFGPGTRLTVT.

This chain joins TRBV10-2 and TRBJ2-7; D perhaps matches TRBD1 (6 bases). The CDR3 runs to 12 residues. The germline V and J ends were trimmed by 7 bases and 3 bases, with 10 bases remaining between them. Germline CDR1 reads WSHSY; CDR2 reads SAAADI. The CDR3 sequence is CASTDSGYEQYF. The DNA for the CDR3 is TGCGCCAGCACGGACAGCGGCTACGAGCAGTACTTC.

The chain is built from TRBV7-3 and TRBJ2-1; 11 nucleotides align to TRBD2. J lost 4 bases, V lost 5 bases, and 4 bases had no gene match. Germline V CDR1 and CDR2: SGHTA, FQGTGA. This CDR3 has 15 amino acids. The CDR3 here is CASSTRTSGYNEQFF. The CDR3 nucleotides read TGTGCCAGCAGCACCCGGACTAGCGGGTACAATGAGCAGTTCTTC.

The rearrangement links TRBV2 to TRBJ2-5; 7 nucleotides line up with TRBD1. The CDR3 length is 15 residues. CDR1 is SNHLY and CDR2 is FYNNEI in the germline V gene. Unmatched junction bases numbered 10, after V lost 6 bases and J lost 3 bases. CDR3 nucleotides: TGTGCCAGCAGCGGTCCTCCGGGACAGAAAGAGACCCAGTACTTC. This encodes CASSGPPGQKETQYF.

This clone has a handful of counts. The chain's CDR3 is CASSYSSSGGAFF. CDR3 in DNA: TGTGCCAGCAGTTACTCAAGTAGCGGAGGAGCTTTCTTT. This sequence joins TRBV6-5 and TRBJ1-1; D uncertain. Germline CDR1 MNHEY, CDR2 SVGAGI. V lost 0 bases to trimming and J lost 10 bases, with 12 bases between them. This CDR3 has 13 residues.

The chain is built from TRBV12-5 and TRBJ2-2; 10 bases map to TRBD1. Germline V lookup: CDR1 LGHNT, CDR2 FRNRAP. This CDR3 has 15 residues. Losses at the gene ends were 5 bases for V and 6 bases for J; bases not matched to a gene: 6. In DNA form, the CDR3 reads TGTGCTAGTGGTCGAGACAGGGGGCTTCCCGGGGAGCTGTTTTTT. Its protein product is CASGRDRGLPGELFF.

The chain recombines TRBV27 with TRBJ2-2, with a possible D match to TRBD2 (5 bases). Trimming stripped 2 bases from V and 3 bases from J, with 10 bases between. CDR1 is MNHEY and CDR2 is SMNVEV in the germline V gene (reference sequence). There are 15 residues in the CDR3. In DNA, the CDR3 is TGTGCCAGCAGTTTAAGTGGGAGATACACCGGGGAGCTGTTTTTT. Residues: CASSLSGRYTGELFF.

As regards this clone: The sample has other DNA sequences that encode this CDR3 too. The V gene is TRBV12-3 or TRBV12-4, the J gene TRBJ2-3; D gene uncertain. Trimming shortened V by 3 bases and J by 1 base, and 5 bases separated the two germline ends. The CDR3 is 13 amino acids. The CDR3 DNA follows: TGTGCCAGCAGTTTCGGCGGCACAGATACGCAGTATTTT. Its translation: CASSFGGTDTQYF.

This chain uses TRBV7-9 with TRBJ1-2; 9 nucleotides match TRBD1. CDR1 SEHNR and CDR2 FQNEAQ come from the germline V gene (reference sequence). The CDR3 spans 17 residues. After removal of 5 bases from V and 5 bases from J, the junction contained 15 bases not matched to a gene. The CDR3 protein is CASSAGQGIIIGYGYTF. CDR3 DNA: TGTGCCAGCAGCGCCGGACAGGGGATCATCATTGGGTATGGCTACACCTTC.

The chain employs TRBV28 and TRBJ1-5, with a tentative D call TRBD1 (6 bases). V dropped 7 bases and J dropped 0 bases, with 13 bases sitting between them. CDR1 is MDHEN, CDR2 SYDVKM, per germline. The CDR3 has 15 amino acids. The CDR3 loop is CASMDSLYSNQPQHF. CDR3 bases: TGTGCCAGCATGGACAGTCTATATAGCAATCAGCCCCAGCATTTT.

This chain links TRBV2 with TRBJ2-1; D unresolved. CDR1 and CDR2 from the germline V gene are SNHLY and FYNNEI. V lost 1 base and J 3 bases, leaving 10 bases between the germline ends. The CDR3 covers 15 residues. The CDR3 protein is CASSEGSGRYNEQFF. CDR3 DNA: TGTGCCAGCAGTGAAGGGTCAGGCCGCTACAATGAGCAGTTCTTC.

The chain has TRBV28 and TRBJ2-7; 7 nucleotides match TRBD1. V lost 7 bases, J lost 3 bases, and 6 bases stayed unmatched. This CDR3 region has 13 residues. The germline V gene encodes CDR1 MDHEN and CDR2 SYDVKM. The chain's CDR3 is CASTRTGDYEQYF. The CDR3 nucleotides are TGTGCCAGCACAAGGACAGGTGACTACGAGCAGTACTTC. Variable domain in full (rest from reference TRBV28 and TRBJ2-7): DVKVTQSSRYLVKRTGEKVFLECVQDMDHENMFWYRQDPGLGLRLIYFSYDVKMKEKGDIPEGYSVSREKKERFSLILESASTNQTSMYLCASTRTGDYEQYFGPGTRLTVT.

The chain couples TRBV19 to TRBJ2-7, with 10 bases lining up with TRBD1. The CDR3 is 14 residues long. Germline CDR1 LNHDA, CDR2 SQIVND (reference sequence). V shed 9 bases and J 0 bases; nucleotides not matched to a gene: 5. CDR3 in amino acids: CASRRDRGSYEQYF. DNA for the CDR3: TGTGCCAGCCGCCGGGACAGGGGCTCCTACGAGCAGTACTTC.

V usage is TRBV19 and J usage is TRBJ1-3; no clear D gene. The CDR3 extends over 12 amino acids. Between the trimmed V and J ends, which lost 3 bases and 5 bases, there was a span of 5 bases. Germline V gives CDR1 LNHDA, CDR2 SQIVND (reference sequence). The CDR3 sequence: CASSIQRNTIYF. CDR3 nucleotide sequence: TGTGCCAGTAGTATCCAGCGAAACACCATATATTTT.

The genes are TRBV5-1 and TRBJ1-2; 7 bases line up with TRBD1. CDR3 length: 16 residues. Trimming at V came to 0 bases and at J to 10 bases, leaving 15 bases not matched to a gene. Germline V gives CDR1 SGHRS, CDR2 YFSETQ. CDR3 protein: CASSLGPQGILLDYTF. The CDR3 DNA follows: TGCGCCAGCAGCTTGGGACCACAGGGGATACTCCTAGACTACACCTTC.

The rearrangement uses TRBV30 and TRBJ1-4; D remains unclear. The CDR3 has 14 residues. V was shortened by 4 bases and J by 0 bases, with 9 bases between the two germline ends. Germline CDR1 and CDR2: GTSNPN and SVGIG (reference sequence). CDR3 sequence (DNA): TGTGCCTGGACCCGGGGAACAACTAATGAAAAACTGTTTTTT. Its protein product is CAWTRGTTNEKLFF.

This chain connects TRBV6-5 to TRBJ1-1; 8 bases agree with TRBD1. This CDR3 contains 14 residues. The V gene end was trimmed by 5 bases and the J gene end by 5 bases; junction bases not matched to a gene: 7. Germline lookup yields CDR1 MNHEY and CDR2 SVGAGI. CDR3 nucleotide sequence: TGTGCCAGCAGTCGGCAGGGGGCTCGAACTGAAGCTTTCTTT. Protein sequence: CASSRQGARTEAFF.

The chain is built from TRBV28 and TRBJ1-1, with TRBD1 identical over 8 bases. The CDR3 totals 14 residues. The J segment lost 4 bases and the V segment lost 2 bases, leaving 3 bases of the junction unmatched. Germline V gives CDR1 MDHEN, CDR2 SYDVKM. The CDR3 DNA sequence: TGTGCCAGCAGTTTAGGACAGGGAGGCACTGAAGCTTTCTTT. It is translated as CASSLGQGGTEAFF.

The chain links TRBV25-1 to TRBJ2-2; D is undetermined. The CDR3 has 14 amino acids. With 0 bases removed from V and 7 bases from J, the gap between germline ends came to 9 bases. CDR1 and CDR2 from the germline V gene are MGHDK and SYGVNS. The CDR3 region is CASSEYSLGGELFF. The DNA of the CDR3 is TGTGCCAGCAGTGAATATTCGCTGGGCGGGGAGCTGTTTTTT.

The J gene is TRBJ1-4, the V gene TRBV6-4; a weak D match, TRBD1 (5 bases). The V gene lost 4 bases and the J gene lost 8 bases, with 14 bases spanning the gap. Germline CDR1 reads MRHNA; CDR2 reads SNTAGT. CDR3 size: 14 residues. For the CDR3, the DNA is TGTGCCAGCAGTGGACCGGGGCGCTCAGAAAAACTGTTTTTT. Protein: CASSGPGRSEKLFF.

This sequence joins TRBV14 and TRBJ1-4; 7 positions agree with TRBD1. This CDR3 contains 12 residues. The V gene's germline CDR1 is SGHDN and CDR2 FVKESK. The trim removed 8 bases at V and 5 bases at J, leaving 2 bases unmatched. The CDR3, as DNA: TGTGCCAGCCGCAGGGGGAATGAAAAACTGTTTTTT. This translates into CASRRGNEKLFF.